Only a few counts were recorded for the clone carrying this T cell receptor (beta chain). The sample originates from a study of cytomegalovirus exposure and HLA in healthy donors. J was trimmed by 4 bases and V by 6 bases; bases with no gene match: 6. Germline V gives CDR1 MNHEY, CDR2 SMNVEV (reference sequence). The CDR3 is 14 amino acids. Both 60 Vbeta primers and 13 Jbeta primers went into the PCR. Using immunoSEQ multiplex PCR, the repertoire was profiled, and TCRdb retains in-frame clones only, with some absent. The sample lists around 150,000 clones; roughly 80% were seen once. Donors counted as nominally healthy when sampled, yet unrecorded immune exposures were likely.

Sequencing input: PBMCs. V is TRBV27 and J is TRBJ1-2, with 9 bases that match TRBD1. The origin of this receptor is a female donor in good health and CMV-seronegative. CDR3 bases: TGTGCCAGCAGCACAGGGGGCATCCCCTATGGCTACACCTTC. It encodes CASSTGGIPYGYTF.